Below, one T cell receptor beta chain is given with its context. The antigen remains undetermined. The PCR ran on 60 Vbeta and 13 Jbeta primers. TCRdb's copy holds only in-frame clones and misses some; the assay was immunoSEQ multiplex PCR. The table has some 140,000 clones, roughly four fifths seen once. This sample is part of a study of cytomegalovirus exposure and HLA in healthy donors. The study's findings and limits: Association of a missense DCLRE1C variant with TCR beta V- and J-gene trimming was reported in a later analysis. The study recorded 160 or so TCR beta chains that were cytomegalovirus-associated.

The CDR3 is 13 residues long. Trimming took off 4 bases at V and 1 base at J, with 7 bases between the two ends. Germline CDR1 is KGHSH and CDR2 is LQKENI. Though nominally healthy at sampling, donors likely had unrecorded immune exposures. The source is a woman between 45 and 65 years old in good health and CMV-seropositive. Material for sequencing was PBMCs. V and J are TRBV18 and TRBJ1-1; the D is unclear. CDR3 bases: TGTGCCAGCTCACTACAGTCGAACACTGAAGCTTTCTTT. It encodes CASSLQSNTEAFF.